The sequence of this T cell receptor (beta chain) was determined in a study of OX40 agonist ivuxolimab in advanced cancers. Study background: All patients had ivuxolimab intravenously every 2 weeks at 0.01 to 10 mg/kg. Study conclusions and caveats: Among the lowest levels of clonal expansion were found in partial responders at 0.1-3.0 mg/kg.

From germline, CDR1 is MNHNY and CDR2 SVGAGI (reference sequence). The CDR3 covers 12 residues. Trimming took off 10 bases at V and 5 bases at J, with 11 bases between the two ends. As concerns this clone: Its antigen is unknown.

Using immunoSEQ multiplex PCR, the repertoire was profiled, and TCRdb retains in-frame clones only, with some absent. The sample includes roughly 60,000 clones, roughly 85% of them seen just once. This sequence originates from an adult with an advanced solid tumor such as melanoma, head and neck, liver or kidney cancer. The specimen was CD4+ or CD8+ T cells sorted from blood, collected in a trial of the OX40 agonist ivuxolimab. V is TRBV6-6 and J is TRBJ1-4; D perhaps matches TRBD1 (6 bases). The chain's CDR3 is CATQGSNEKLFF. CDR3 sequence (DNA): TGTGCCACTCAGGGGTCGAATGAAAAACTGTTTTTT.